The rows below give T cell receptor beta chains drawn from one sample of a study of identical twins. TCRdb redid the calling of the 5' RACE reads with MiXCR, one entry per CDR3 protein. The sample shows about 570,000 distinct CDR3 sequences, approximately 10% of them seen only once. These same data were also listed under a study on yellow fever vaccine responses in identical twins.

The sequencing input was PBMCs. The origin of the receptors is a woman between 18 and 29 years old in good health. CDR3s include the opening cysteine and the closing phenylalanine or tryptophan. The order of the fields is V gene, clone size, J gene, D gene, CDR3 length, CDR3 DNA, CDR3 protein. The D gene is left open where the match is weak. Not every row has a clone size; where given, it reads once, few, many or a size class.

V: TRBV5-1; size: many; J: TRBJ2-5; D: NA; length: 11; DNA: TGCGCCAGCAAAGGGGGAGAGACCCAGTACTTC; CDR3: CASKGGETQYF
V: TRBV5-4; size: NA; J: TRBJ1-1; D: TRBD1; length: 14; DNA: TGTGCCAGCAGCACGACAGGGAGGGTTACTGAAGCTTTCTTT; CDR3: CASSTTGRVTEAFF
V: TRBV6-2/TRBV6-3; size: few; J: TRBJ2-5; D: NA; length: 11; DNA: TGTGCCAGCAGTGAGCCGGGACGGCTGTACTTC; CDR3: CASSEPGRLYF
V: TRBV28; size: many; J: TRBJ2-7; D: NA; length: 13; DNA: TGTGCCAGCAGTTATGAACCGTTTTACGAGCAGTACTTC; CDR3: CASSYEPFYEQYF
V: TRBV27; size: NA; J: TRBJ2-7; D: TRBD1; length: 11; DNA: TGTGCCACCCGGGACAGCTACGAGCAGTACTTC; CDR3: CATRDSYEQYF
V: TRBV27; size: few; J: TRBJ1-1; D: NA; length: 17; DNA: TGTGCCAGCAGTTTGTCTCGGCAGGGAGGATTAGCCACTGAAGCTTTCTTT; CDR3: CASSLSRQGGLATEAFF
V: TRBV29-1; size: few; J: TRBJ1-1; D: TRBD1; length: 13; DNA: TGCAGCGTTGGACAGGGGCCGAACACTGAAGCTTTCTTT; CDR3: CSVGQGPNTEAFF
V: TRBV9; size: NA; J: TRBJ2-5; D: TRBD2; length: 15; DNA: TGTGCCAGCAGCGTAGTAGGAGCGGGGGGGGTGACCCAGTACTTC; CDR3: CASSVVGAGGVTQYF
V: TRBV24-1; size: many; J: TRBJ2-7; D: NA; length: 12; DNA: TGTGCCACCAGTGATGCCCGGGGCGAGCAGTACTTC; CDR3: CATSDARGEQYF
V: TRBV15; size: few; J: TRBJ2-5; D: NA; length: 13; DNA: TGTGCCACCAGCACAGGGGCGCGAGAGACCCAGTACTTC; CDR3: CATSTGARETQYF
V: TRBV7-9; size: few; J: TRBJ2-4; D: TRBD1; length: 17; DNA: TGTGCCAGCAGCGGAATTATCGGACAGGGTTTCGAAAACATTCAGTACTTC; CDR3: CASSGIIGQGFENIQYF
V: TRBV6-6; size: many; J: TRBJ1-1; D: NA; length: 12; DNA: TGTGCCAGCAGTTACGTGGGCACTGAAGCTTTCTTT; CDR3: CASSYVGTEAFF
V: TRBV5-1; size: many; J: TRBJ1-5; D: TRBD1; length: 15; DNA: TGCGCCAGCAGCTTGGCCGGGACAGGGGGTCAGCCCCAGCATTTT; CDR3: CASSLAGTGGQPQHF
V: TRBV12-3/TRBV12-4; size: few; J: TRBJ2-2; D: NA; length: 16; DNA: TGTGCCAGCTCTACAACAGGCAGAGCGAACACCGGGGAGCTGTTTTTT; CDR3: CASSTTGRANTGELFF
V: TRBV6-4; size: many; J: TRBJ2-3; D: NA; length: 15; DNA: TGTGCCAGCAGTGACTCAGCCCGCTCAACAGATACGCAGTATTTT; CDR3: CASSDSARSTDTQYF
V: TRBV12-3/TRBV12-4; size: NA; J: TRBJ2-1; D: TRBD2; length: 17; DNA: TGTGCCAGCAGTCTTCCGGGACTAGCGGGAGGGTACAATGAGCAGTTCTTC; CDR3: CASSLPGLAGGYNEQFF
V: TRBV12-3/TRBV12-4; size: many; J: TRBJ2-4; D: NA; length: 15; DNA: TGTGCCAGCAGCGCCCCCACCTTAGCCAAAAACATTCAGTACTTC; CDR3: CASSAPTLAKNIQYF
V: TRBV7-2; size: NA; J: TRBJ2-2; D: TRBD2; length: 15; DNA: TGTGCCAGCAGCTTACAAGTCGGGGGGTTCGGGGAGCTGTTTTTT; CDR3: CASSLQVGGFGELFF
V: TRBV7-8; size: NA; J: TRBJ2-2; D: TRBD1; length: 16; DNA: TGTGCCAGCAGCTTATTGACAGGGGCAGTCACCGGGGAGCTGTTTTTT; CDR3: CASSLLTGAVTGELFF
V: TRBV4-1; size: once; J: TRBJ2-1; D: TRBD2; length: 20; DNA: TGCGCCAGCAGCCAAGGGGGACAGTGGACTAGCGGGGGGCTAACTAATGAGCAGTTCTTC; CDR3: CASSQGGQWTSGGLTNEQFF
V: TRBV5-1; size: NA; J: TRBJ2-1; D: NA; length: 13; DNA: TGCGCCAGCAGCTTGGCCCCGGGAGCCGAGCAGTTCTTC; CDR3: CASSLAPGAEQFF
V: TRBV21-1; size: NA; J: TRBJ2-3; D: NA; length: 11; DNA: TGTGCCACCCTCTTTTGTTGGGCGCAGTATTTT; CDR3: CATLFCWAQYF
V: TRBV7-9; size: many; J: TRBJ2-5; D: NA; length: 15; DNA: TGTGCCAGCAGCCCCCCGGGCCAGGCAAAAGAGACCCAGTACTTC; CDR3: CASSPPGQAKETQYF
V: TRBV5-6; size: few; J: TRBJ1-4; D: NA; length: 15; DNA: TGTGCCAGCAGCCTCCGACAGGACCCGAATGAAAAACTGTTTTTT; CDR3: CASSLRQDPNEKLFF
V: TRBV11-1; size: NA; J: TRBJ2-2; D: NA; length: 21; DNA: TGTGCCAGCAGCTTACCCACCCCCGGGACAGCCCCGTCCGGGGGCACCGGGGAGCTGTTTTTT; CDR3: CASSLPTPGTAPSGGTGELFF
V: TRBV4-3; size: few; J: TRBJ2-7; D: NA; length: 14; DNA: TGCGCCAGCAGCCAAGATACTGAGAGCTACGAGCAGTACTTC; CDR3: CASSQDTESYEQYF
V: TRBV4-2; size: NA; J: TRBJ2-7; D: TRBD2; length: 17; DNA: TGTGCCAGCAGCCAAGATGGTCGAGCGGGGGGAGCCTACGAGCAGTACTTC; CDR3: CASSQDGRAGGAYEQYF
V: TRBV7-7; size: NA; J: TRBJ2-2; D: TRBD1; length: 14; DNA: TGTGCTAGCAGAGAAGGACAGGGTGGCGGGGAGCTGTTTTTT; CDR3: CASREGQGGGELFF
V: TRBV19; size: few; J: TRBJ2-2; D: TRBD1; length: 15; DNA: TGTGCCAGTAGTATGGGGACAGGGAACACCGGGGAGCTGTTTTTT; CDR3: CASSMGTGNTGELFF
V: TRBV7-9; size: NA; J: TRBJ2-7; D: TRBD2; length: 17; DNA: TGTGCCAGCAGCTTAGATTCTAGCGGGATCGCACTCTACGAGCAGTACTTC; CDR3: CASSLDSSGIALYEQYF
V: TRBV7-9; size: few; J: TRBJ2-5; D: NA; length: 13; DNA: TGTGCCAGCAGCTTTCGACCGGGAGAGACCCAGTACTTC; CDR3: CASSFRPGETQYF